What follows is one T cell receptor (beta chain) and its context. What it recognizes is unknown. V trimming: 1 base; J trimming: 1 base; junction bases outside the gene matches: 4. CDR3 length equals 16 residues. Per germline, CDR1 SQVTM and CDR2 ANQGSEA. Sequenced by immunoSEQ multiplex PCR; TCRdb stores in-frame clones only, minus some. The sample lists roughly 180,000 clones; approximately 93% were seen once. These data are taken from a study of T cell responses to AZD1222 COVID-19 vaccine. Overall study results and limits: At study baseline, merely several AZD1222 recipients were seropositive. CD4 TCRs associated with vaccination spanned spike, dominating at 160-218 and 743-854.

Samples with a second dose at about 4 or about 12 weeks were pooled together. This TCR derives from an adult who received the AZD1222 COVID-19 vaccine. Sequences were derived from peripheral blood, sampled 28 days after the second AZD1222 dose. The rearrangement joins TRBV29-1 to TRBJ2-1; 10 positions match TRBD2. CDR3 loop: CSVEGLAGVSYNEQFF. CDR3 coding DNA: TGCAGCGTTGAAGGCCTAGCGGGGGTGTCCTACAATGAGCAGTTCTTC.